These T cell receptor beta chains were read from a single sample in a study of blood T cell repertoires in COVID-19. This table comes from immunoSEQ multiplex PCR, and its TCRdb copy is limited to in-frame clones, with some not included. The table lists approximately 200,000 clones, roughly 80% of them singletons. The sequenced material came from peripheral blood. These receptor sequences come from a woman at least 80 years old with COVID-19, enrolled during active disease. Each CDR3 is given with its conserved first and last residue. Fields, in order: CDR3 length, J gene, V gene, clone size, CDR3 protein. Clone size is given for some rows only: seen once, a few or many times, or a class if the clone is expanded.

len: 14
j_gene: TRBJ2-1
v_gene: TRBV10-2
abundance: once
CDR3aa: CASTLAGGYNEQFF

len: 15
j_gene: TRBJ2-2
v_gene: TRBV5-1
abundance: .
CDR3aa: CASSPFLADTGELFF

len: 15
j_gene: TRBJ2-7
v_gene: TRBV5-4
abundance: .
CDR3aa: CASSLSARGTYEQYF

len: 18
j_gene: TRBJ2-7
v_gene: TRBV10-1
abundance: many
CDR3aa: CASSPGLAEPEDAYEQYF

len: 14
j_gene: TRBJ2-5
v_gene: TRBV9
abundance: once
CDR3aa: CASSPQQGVRTQYF

len: 15
j_gene: TRBJ2-7
v_gene: TRBV6-5
abundance: .
CDR3aa: CASRTRTGDSYEQYF

len: 15
j_gene: TRBJ2-1
v_gene: TRBV6-5
abundance: once
CDR3aa: CASSTTSGQAMKQFF

len: 13
j_gene: TRBJ2-1
v_gene: TRBV2
abundance: .
CDR3aa: CASSLHQAQWQFF

len: 15
j_gene: TRBJ1-2
v_gene: TRBV7-9
abundance: .
CDR3aa: CASSLWDRVTYGYTF

len: 14
j_gene: TRBJ2-3
v_gene: TRBV11-2
abundance: .
CDR3aa: CASSGAPSTDTQYF

len: 16
j_gene: TRBJ1-1
v_gene: TRBV9
abundance: .
CDR3aa: CASSARMTGGAAEAFF

len: 15
j_gene: TRBJ2-3
v_gene: TRBV28
abundance: .
CDR3aa: CASAPPGLNTDTQYF

len: 15
j_gene: TRBJ2-3
v_gene: TRBV6-5
abundance: .
CDR3aa: CASSVAGVSTDTQYF

len: 18
j_gene: TRBJ1-3
v_gene: TRBV3-1/TRBV3-2
abundance: once
CDR3aa: CASSQVGLQGASGNTIYF

len: 12
j_gene: TRBJ1-2
v_gene: TRBV25-1
abundance: once
CDR3aa: CASRDRGYGYTF

len: 14
j_gene: TRBJ2-3
v_gene: TRBV7-2
abundance: .
CDR3aa: CASSLALAADTQYF

len: 15
j_gene: TRBJ1-3
v_gene: TRBV5-1
abundance: once
CDR3aa: CASSLADYRGNTIYF

len: 14
j_gene: TRBJ1-1
v_gene: TRBV11-2
abundance: .
CDR3aa: CASSSIYRNAEAFF

len: 17
j_gene: TRBJ1-4
v_gene: TRBV23-1
abundance: .
CDR3aa: CASSFPGHTATNEKLFF

len: 18
j_gene: TRBJ1-2
v_gene: TRBV11-3
abundance: .
CDR3aa: CASRGGGQQPILNYGYTF

len: 16
j_gene: TRBJ2-1
v_gene: TRBV4-1
abundance: .
CDR3aa: CASSQDSGVRYNEQFF

len: 12
j_gene: TRBJ2-7
v_gene: TRBV29-1
abundance: .
CDR3aa: CSVANQFSEQYF

len: 13
j_gene: TRBJ1-5
v_gene: TRBV15
abundance: .
CDR3aa: CATAGQGNQPQHF

len: 15
j_gene: TRBJ2-3
v_gene: TRBV5-6
abundance: .
CDR3aa: CASSTSRGSTDTQYF

len: 13
j_gene: TRBJ2-2
v_gene: TRBV27
abundance: .
CDR3aa: CASSSVNTGELFF

len: 15
j_gene: TRBJ2-1
v_gene: TRBV5-5
abundance: .
CDR3aa: CASSGTSGRAQGQFF

len: 14
j_gene: TRBJ2-7
v_gene: TRBV28
abundance: few
CDR3aa: CASRPGGPSYEQYF

len: 16
j_gene: TRBJ1-1
v_gene: TRBV5-1
abundance: .
CDR3aa: CASSPRDSNLNTEAFF

len: 15
j_gene: TRBJ2-2
v_gene: TRBV9
abundance: .
CDR3aa: CASSVDPTHTGELFF